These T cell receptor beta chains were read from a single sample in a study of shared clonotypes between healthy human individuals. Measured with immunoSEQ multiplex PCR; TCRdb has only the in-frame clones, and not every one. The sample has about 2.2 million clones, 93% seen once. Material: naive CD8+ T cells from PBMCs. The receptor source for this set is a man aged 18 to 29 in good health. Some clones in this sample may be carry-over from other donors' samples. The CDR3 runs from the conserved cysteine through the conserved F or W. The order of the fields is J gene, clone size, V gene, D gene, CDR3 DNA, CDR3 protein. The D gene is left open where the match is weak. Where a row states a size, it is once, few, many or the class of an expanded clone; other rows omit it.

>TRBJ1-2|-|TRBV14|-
TGTGCCAGCAGCCCCCAGAGAACTGTCTATGGCTACACCTTC
CASSPQRTVYGYTF
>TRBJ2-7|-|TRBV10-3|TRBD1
TGTGCCATCAGTGATAGGGGCCGGGACAGGGGCCACGAGCAGTACTTC
CAISDRGRDRGHEQYF
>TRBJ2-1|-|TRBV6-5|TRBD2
TGTGCCAGCAGTTACTCGTCTAGCGGGAGGGCCTCTGAGCAGTTCTTC
CASSYSSSGRASEQFF
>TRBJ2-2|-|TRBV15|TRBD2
TGTGCCACCAGCGAAGCGGGAGCGGGAACCGGGGAGCTGTTTTTT
CATSEAGAGTGELFF
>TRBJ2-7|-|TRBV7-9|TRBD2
TGTGCCAGCAGCTTTAGTGTCCGCGCGGGAGGGCCTGGTTCTTACGAGCAGTACTTC
CASSFSVRAGGPGSYEQYF
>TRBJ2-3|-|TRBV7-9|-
TGTGCCACCCTCGGTATCCCTAGCACAGATACGCAGTATTTT
CATLGIPSTDTQYF
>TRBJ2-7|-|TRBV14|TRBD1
TGTGCCAGCAGCCCGGACAGGAGCTCCTACGAGCAGTACTTC
CASSPDRSSYEQYF
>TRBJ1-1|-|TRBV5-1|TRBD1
TGCGCCAGCAGCTTACAGGGGGCGCTAGCCGAGAACACTGAAGCTTTCTTT
CASSLQGALAENTEAFF
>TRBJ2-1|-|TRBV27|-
TGTGCCAGCGGATCCACGAGCCTTTACTACAATGAGCAGTTCTTC
CASGSTSLYYNEQFF
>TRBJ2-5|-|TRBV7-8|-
TGTGCCAGCAGCTTAGGGGGGTACCAAGAGACCCAGTACTTC
CASSLGGYQETQYF
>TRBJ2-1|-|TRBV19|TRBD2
TGTGCCAGTTGTAGCGGGAGCCCCAAAAATGAGCAGTTCTTC
CASCSGSPKNEQFF
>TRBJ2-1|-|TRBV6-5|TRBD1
TGTGCCAGCCAGACAGGGGGATCTTACAATGAGCAGTTCTTC
CASQTGGSYNEQFF
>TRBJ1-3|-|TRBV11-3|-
TGTGCCAGCAGCTTAGAAGATGGAAACACCATATATTTT
CASSLEDGNTIYF
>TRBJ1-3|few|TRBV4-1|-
TGCGCCAGCAGTCTTTTCCACAGGGCTGGAAACACCATATATTTT
CASSLFHRAGNTIYF
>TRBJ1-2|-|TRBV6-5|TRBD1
TGTGCCAGCAGTTCACAGGGGGCGGATGGCTACACCTTC
CASSSQGADGYTF
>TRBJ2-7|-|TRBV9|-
TGTGCCAGCAGCGGTCGGGGTAACGTCTACGAGCAGTACTTC
CASSGRGNVYEQYF
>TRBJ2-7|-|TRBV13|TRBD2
TGTGCCAGCAGCTCGGAGGGACTACCCTACGAGCAGTACTTC
CASSSEGLPYEQYF
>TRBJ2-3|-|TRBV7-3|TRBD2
TGTGCCAGCAGCTTAATGACTAGCGGGAGAGTAGATACGCAGTATTTT
CASSLMTSGRVDTQYF
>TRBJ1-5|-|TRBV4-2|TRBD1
TGTGCCAGCAGCCAAGAAACAGGGGGTTTAAATCAGCCCCAGCATTTT
CASSQETGGLNQPQHF
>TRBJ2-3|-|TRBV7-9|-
TGTGCCAGCAGGGAACTAGACTACACAGATACGCAGTATTTT
CASRELDYTDTQYF
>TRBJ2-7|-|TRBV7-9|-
TGTGCCAGCAGCCCCAATATCGCCCACGAGCAGTACTTC
CASSPNIAHEQYF
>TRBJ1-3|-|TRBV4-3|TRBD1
TGCGCCGGCAGCCAAAGCTCCACAGGGGTTGGCGGAAACACCATATATTTT
CAGSQSSTGVGGNTIYF
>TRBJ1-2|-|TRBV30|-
TGTGCCTGGAGTGTCGGAGGGGTAGCCTACTATGGCTACACCTTC
CAWSVGGVAYYGYTF
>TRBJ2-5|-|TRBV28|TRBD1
TGTGCCAGCAGTTGGACAGGGCAAGAGACCCAGTACTTC
CASSWTGQETQYF
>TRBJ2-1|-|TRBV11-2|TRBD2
TGTGCCAGCAGCTTAAGGCGGACTAGCGGGAGGTCCAATGAGCAGTTCTTC
CASSLRRTSGRSNEQFF
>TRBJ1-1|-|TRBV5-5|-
TGTGCCAGCAGTCAGGATATGAACACTGAAGCTTTCTTT
CASSQDMNTEAFF
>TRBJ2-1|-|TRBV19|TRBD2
TGTGCCAGTAGTATTGTGGCGGGAGTTCTCAATGAGCAGTTCTTC
CASSIVAGVLNEQFF
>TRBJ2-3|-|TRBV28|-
TGTGCCAGCAGTTTAAACCCCAGGACCAGGGATACGCAGTATTTT
CASSLNPRTRDTQYF
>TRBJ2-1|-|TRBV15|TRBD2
TGTGCCACCAGCAGAGGGCCCCGGACTAGCCCCTACAATGAGCAGTTCTTC
CATSRGPRTSPYNEQFF
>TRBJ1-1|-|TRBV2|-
TGTGCCAGCAGTGAAGCGCGGGATTCAAATCGGGCCGAAGCTTTCTTT
CASSEARDSNRAEAFF
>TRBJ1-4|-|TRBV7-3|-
TGTGCCAGCAGCTCCCGGCCCCCCCCTGGCGCCGGCGGTGAAAAACTGTTTTTT
CASSSRPPPGAGGEKLFF
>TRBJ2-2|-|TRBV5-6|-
TGTGCCAGCAGCTTGGCTAAGAGTAGCACCGGGGAGCTGTTTTTT
CASSLAKSSTGELFF
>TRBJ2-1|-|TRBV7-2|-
TGTGCCAGCAGCTTACGGGACGTCACCTCCTACAATGAGCAGTTCTTC
CASSLRDVTSYNEQFF
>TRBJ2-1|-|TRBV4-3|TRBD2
TGCGCCAGCAGCCAAGATCTTTTTGAGCGGGAATACTACAATGAGCAGTTCTTC
CASSQDLFEREYYNEQFF
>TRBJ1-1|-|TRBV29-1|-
TGCAGCGTTGAAGGGGGGCTGAACACTGAAGCTTTCTTT
CSVEGGLNTEAFF
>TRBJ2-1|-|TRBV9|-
TGTGCCAGCAGCCTAATAGGGGAGTGGGACAATGAGCAGTTCTTC
CASSLIGEWDNEQFF
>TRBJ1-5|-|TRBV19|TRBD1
TGTGCCAGTAGTGACAGGGTCGGCAATCAGCCCCAGCATTTT
CASSDRVGNQPQHF
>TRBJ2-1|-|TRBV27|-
TGTGCCAGCAGGACAACGCGGGACTTCCGATACAATGAGCAGTTCTTC
CASRTTRDFRYNEQFF
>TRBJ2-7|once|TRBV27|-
TGTGCCAGCAGTCGGACTACGGGGTACGAGCAGTACTTC
CASSRTTGYEQYF